The 30 T cell receptor beta chains reported below all come from one sample, sequenced in a study of cytomegalovirus exposure and HLA in healthy donors. PCR involved 60 Vbeta and 13 Jbeta primers. Repertoires were generated with immunoSEQ multiplex PCR, while TCRdb's copy carries only in-frame clones and drops some. The sample holds some 200,000 clones, around four fifths seen once. Sequenced input: PBMCs. Every receptor here comes from a woman aged 45-65 years in good health and CMV-seropositive.

The chain couples TRBV7-8 to TRBJ2-1, with 12 bases matching TRBD2. In germline, CDR1 is SGHVS, CDR2 FQNEAQ. J was trimmed by 0 bases and V by 5 bases; bases with no gene match: 14. The CDR3 has 20 residues. The CDR3 reads CASSTIRTSGVSLSYNEQFF. CDR3 nucleotide sequence: TGTGCCAGCAGCACCATACGGACTAGCGGGGTGAGCCTCTCCTACAATGAGCAGTTCTTC.

This chain connects TRBV11-3 to TRBJ2-5; 9 bases fit TRBD1. Germline V CDR1 and CDR2: SGHNT, YENEEA. The CDR3 consists of 15 residues. V lost 3 bases to trimming and J lost 2 bases; unmatched junction nucleotides: 4. The CDR3 region has the DNA TGTGCCAGCAGCTTTGGGACAGGGCCACAAGAGACCCAGTACTTC. Its protein is CASSFGTGPQETQYF.

The rearrangement links TRBV6-5 to TRBJ1-5; D remains unclear. V lost 5 bases to trimming and J lost 7 bases, with 12 bases between them. Germline lookup yields CDR1 MNHEY and CDR2 SVGAGI. There are 13 residues in the CDR3. The CDR3 DNA reads TGTGCCAGCAGTGAATTAAACGGGCAGCCCCAGCATTTT. This codes for CASSELNGQPQHF.

The genes are TRBV7-8 and TRBJ1-3; possibly TRBD1 for D (6 bases). Germline assignment: CDR1 SGHVS and CDR2 FQNEAQ. This CDR3 has 17 residues. The V end was cut by 5 bases, the J end by 2 bases, with 19 bases between. The CDR3 DNA reads as TGTGCCAGCAGCGCACGGCGAGGACAGAGGACTGGAAACACCATATATTTT. Protein: CASSARRGQRTGNTIYF.

This clone was seen a single time. This chain uses TRBV4-2 with TRBJ2-2; TRBD1 is a possible D gene (5 bases). The V end was cut by 0 bases, the J end by 8 bases, with 13 bases between. The CDR3 loop spans 15 amino acids. Germline V CDR1 and CDR2: LGHNA, YNFKEQ. CDR3 sequence (DNA): TGTGCCAGCAGCCAAGATGGGGCAGGCGGTGGGGAGCTGTTTTTT. Protein sequence: CASSQDGAGGGELFF.

The table lists this clone with a few counts. V is TRBV6-5 and J is TRBJ2-3; 10 nucleotides match TRBD1. Germline CDR1 is MNHEY and CDR2 is SVGAGI. V trimming: 7 bases; J trimming: 0 bases; junction bases outside the gene matches: 4. The CDR3 has 15 amino acids. CDR3 bases: TGTGCCAGCATTGACAGGGGGCCTAGCACAGATACGCAGTATTTT. It codes for CASIDRGPSTDTQYF.

V usage is TRBV7-9 and J usage is TRBJ1-5, with D perhaps TRBD1 (5 bases). The germline gives CDR1 SEHNR, CDR2 FQNEAQ (reference sequence). With 5 bases removed from V and 0 bases from J, the gap between germline ends came to 8 bases. The CDR3 loop spans 14 amino acids. CDR3 amino acids: CASSLDSSNQPQHF. The CDR3 coding sequence is TGTGCCAGCAGCCTTGACAGTAGCAATCAGCCCCAGCATTTT.

The CDR3 DNA reads as TGTGCCAGCAGCGTGGGAGTCCAAGAGACCCAGTACTTC. It specifies CASSVGVQETQYF. The chain is built from TRBV5-4 and TRBJ2-5; D is perhaps TRBD2 (5 bases). V was shortened by 4 bases and J by 1 base, with 8 bases between the two germline ends. There are 13 residues in the CDR3. From germline, CDR1 is SGHNT and CDR2 YYREEE (reference sequence).

This clone has only one observation. This chain links TRBV18 with TRBJ2-3; 8 bases agree with TRBD1. The germline gives CDR1 KGHSH, CDR2 LQKENI. This CDR3 contains 16 residues. V lost 4 bases and J lost 0; bases outside the gene matches: 6. CDR3 protein: CASSLQGAFSTDTQYF. The CDR3 DNA follows: TGTGCCAGCTCACTCCAGGGGGCGTTCAGCACAGATACGCAGTATTTT. The full variable domain, rest sourced from reference TRBV18 and TRBJ2-3, is NAGVMQNPRHLVRRRGQEARLRCSPMKGHSHVYWYRQLPEEGLKFMVYLQKENIIDESGMPKERFSAEFPKEGPSILRIQQVVRGDSAAYFCASSLQGAFSTDTQYFGPGTRLTVL.

This sequence joins TRBV6-5 and TRBJ2-2, with TRBD1 as a possible D gene (6 bases). CDR1 is MNHEY, CDR2 SVGAGI, per germline. The CDR3 length is 13 residues. V lost 8 bases and J 4 bases, leaving 11 bases between the germline ends. For the CDR3, the DNA is TGTGCCAGCTACAGGGTCCGCACCGGGGAGCTGTTTTTT. Its protein product is CASYRVRTGELFF.

The genes are TRBV6-1 and TRBJ1-2; 9 bases align to TRBD1. Trimming cost V 5 bases and J 11 bases; bases outside gene matches: 12. Germline-derived CDR1 and CDR2 are MNHNS and SASEGT. The CDR3 runs 14 residues. CDR3 nucleotide sequence: TGTGCCAGCAGTTATTCCGGGACAGGGCTGATGTACACCTTC. Its translation: CASSYSGTGLMYTF.

This clone appeared a few times. The chain joins TRBV4-3 to TRBJ1-2; 9 nucleotides align to TRBD1. CDR3 length: 15 residues. The V gene end was trimmed by 0 bases and the J gene end by 6 bases; junction bases not matched to a gene: 5. Germline V lookup: CDR1 LGHNA, CDR2 YSLEER. CDR3 sequence: CASSQDLRTGDGYTF. In nucleotides, the CDR3 is TGCGCCAGCAGCCAAGATCTGAGGACAGGGGATGGCTACACCTTC.

The chain has TRBV5-1 and TRBJ2-2, with 8 bases lining up with TRBD2. With 2 bases clipped from V and 5 bases from J, the junction kept 2 bases outside the gene matches. CDR1 and CDR2 (germline): SGHRS, YFSETQ. This CDR3 region has 14 residues. The CDR3 DNA is TGCGCCAGCAGCTTCTTAGCGGGGACCGGGGAGCTGTTTTTT. Translation gives CASSFLAGTGELFF.

The chain uses TRBV5-1 and TRBJ2-5; TRBD2 matches at 7 bases. The germline CDR1 and CDR2 sequences are SGHRS and YFSETQ. CDR3 length equals 14 residues. V trimming: 4 bases; J trimming: 1 base; junction bases outside the gene matches: 4. CDR3 in amino acids: CASSAGLVQETQYF. As DNA, the CDR3 is TGCGCCAGCAGCGCCGGACTAGTCCAAGAGACCCAGTACTTC.

This clone was detected once. The chain is built from TRBV11-2 and TRBJ1-4, with TRBD1 identical over 10 bases. Germline V gene sequence: CDR1 SGHAT, CDR2 FQNNGV. J was trimmed by 5 bases and V by 6 bases; bases with no gene match: 3. The CDR3 length is 14 residues. The CDR3 DNA sequence: TGTGCCAGCAGAACGACAGGGGGCAATGAAAAACTGTTTTTT. As protein: CASRTTGGNEKLFF.

The chain employs TRBV28 and TRBJ1-6; 7 bases align to TRBD1. CDR1 is MDHEN, CDR2 SYDVKM, per germline. The CDR3 spans 15 residues. V lost 7 bases and J lost 7; bases outside the gene matches: 10. CDR3 nucleotide sequence: TGTGCCAGCATCCCCTACAGGGGCGGCAATTCACCCCTCCACTTT. The encoded protein is CASIPYRGGNSPLHF.

Concerning this clone: Distinct nucleotide sequences in the sample also encode this CDR3. This chain connects TRBV18 to TRBJ1-1; tentative D call: TRBD1 (6 bases). V was clipped by 9 bases and J by 4 bases, with 18 bases between them. Germline CDR1 reads KGHSH; CDR2 reads LQKENI. CDR3 size: 14 residues. CDR3 DNA: TGTGCCAGTCGAACCCCCTACAGGGCCACTGAAGCTTTCTTT. Residues: CASRTPYRATEAFF.

V and J are TRBV7-8 and TRBJ2-7; D is possibly TRBD2 (7 bases). Germline loops: CDR1 SGHVS, CDR2 FQNEAQ. With 4 bases removed from V and 5 bases from J, the gap between germline ends came to 18 bases. The CDR3 totals 15 residues. The CDR3 DNA reads TGTGCCAGCAGCTCCGAGCCGCGGGGGCTGGACGAGCAGTACTTC. It specifies CASSSEPRGLDEQYF. The variable domain in full, with the rest retrieved from reference TRBV7-8 and TRBJ2-7, is GAGVSQSPRYKVAKRGQDVALRCDPISGHVSLFWYQQALGQGPEFLTYFQNEAQLDKSGLPSDRFFAERPEGSVSTLKIQRTQQEDSAVYLCASSSEPRGLDEQYFGPGTRLTVT.

The genes are TRBV4-3 and TRBJ2-1; no clear D gene. The V gene lost 3 bases and the J gene lost 7 bases, with 13 bases spanning the gap. The germline CDR1 and CDR2 sequences are LGHNA and YSLEER. CDR3 length: 14 amino acids. DNA for the CDR3: TGCGCCAGCAGCCATCTTCAAAGAGGAAATGAGCAGTTCTTC. Amino acids: CASSHLQRGNEQFF.

The chain employs TRBV10-1 and TRBJ1-2, with TRBD1 matching over 9 bases. The CDR3 has 13 amino acids. Unmatched junction bases numbered 3, after V lost 6 bases and J lost 4 bases. Per germline, CDR1 WNHNN and CDR2 SYGVQD (reference sequence). The CDR3 region has the DNA TGCGCCAGCAGGGGGACAGGGAGCTATGGCTACACCTTC. It codes for CASRGTGSYGYTF.

This clone came up a few times. This chain joins TRBV6-1 and TRBJ1-1; D is possibly TRBD1 (5 bases). CDR3 length equals 14 residues. Trimming removed 0 bases at V and 4 bases at J, with 9 bases between. CDR1 MNHNS and CDR2 SASEGT come from the germline V gene. CDR3 protein: CASSEAGGGTEAFF. CDR3 in DNA: TGTGCCAGCAGTGAAGCGGGGGGTGGCACTGAAGCTTTCTTT.

The genes are TRBV5-1 and TRBJ2-3, with 8 nucleotides matching TRBD2. From germline, CDR1 is SGHRS and CDR2 YFSETQ. Unmatched junction bases numbered 6, after V lost 2 bases and J lost 4 bases. This CDR3 comprises 15 residues. Here the CDR3 reads CASSLTGGPSDTQYF. The CDR3 coding sequence is TGCGCCAGCAGCTTAACGGGGGGGCCCTCAGATACGCAGTATTTT.

The J gene is TRBJ2-1, the V gene TRBV7-8; a weak D match, TRBD1 (6 bases). With 4 bases removed from V and 1 base from J, the gap between germline ends came to 8 bases. The length of the CDR3 is 14 residues. Germline V gene data show CDR1 as SGHVS and CDR2 as FQNEAQ. The CDR3 sequence is CASSSGQSYNEQFF. CDR3 nucleotide sequence: TGTGCCAGCAGCTCCGGACAGTCCTACAATGAGCAGTTCTTC.

The chain carries TRBV5-8 and TRBJ2-5; 9 bases map to TRBD2. In germline, CDR1 is SGHTS, CDR2 YDEGEE. V shed 4 bases, J shed 3 bases, and the junction held 10 bases outside the gene matches. This CDR3 spans 16 amino acids. The CDR3 spells CASSPWGAGGEETQYF. The CDR3 DNA sequence: TGTGCCAGCAGCCCTTGGGGAGCGGGGGGCGAAGAGACCCAGTACTTC.

V and J are TRBV6-5 and TRBJ1-3; 10 bases align to TRBD1. The CDR3 runs to 15 residues. CDR1 is MNHEY and CDR2 is SVGAGI in the germline V gene. The V segment lost 6 bases and the J segment 5 bases; nucleotides outside the gene matches: 7. The CDR3 DNA is TGTGCCAGCAGCCCGACAGGGGGCGCCAGAAACACCATATATTTT. This translates into CASSPTGGARNTIYF.

The chain has TRBV7-3 and TRBJ2-3; 10 bases are shared with TRBD2. CDR1 and CDR2 (germline): SGHTA, FQGTGA. Trimming removed 5 bases from V and 6 bases from J; junction bases left unmatched: 5. CDR3 length: 14 amino acids. The CDR3 DNA follows: TGTGCCAGCAGCCCAGCGGGGGGGACCGATACGCAGTATTTT. Protein sequence: CASSPAGGTDTQYF.

V usage is TRBV6-1 and J usage is TRBJ2-7, with D possibly TRBD1 on 6 matching bases. This CDR3 spans 13 amino acids. Germline V gene sequence: CDR1 MNHNS, CDR2 SASEGT. Trimming left V 8 bases short and J 0 bases short, with 11 bases between. The CDR3 loop is CASSGESSYEQYF. CDR3 nucleotides: TGTGCCAGCTCAGGGGAGAGCTCCTACGAGCAGTACTTC.

The chain has TRBV5-4 and TRBJ1-1; TRBD1 matches at 8 bases. The junction had 10 bases not matched to a gene; V was cut back by 3 bases and J by 3 bases. The length of the CDR3 is 16 residues. Germline V lookup: CDR1 SGHNT, CDR2 YYREEE (reference sequence). The CDR3 loop reads CASSSRGQGAYTEAFF. The CDR3 DNA follows: TGTGCCAGCAGCTCCAGAGGACAGGGAGCCTACACTGAAGCTTTCTTT.

CDR3 DNA sequence: TGTGCCAGCAGCCCCCAGCGGGGGGGAAACGAGCAGTACTTC. This encodes CASSPQRGGNEQYF. This rearrangement joins TRBV7-2 to TRBJ2-7; 10 positions agree with TRBD2. With V trimmed by 5 bases and J by 5 bases, 6 bases remained unmatched. This CDR3 is 14 amino acids long. Per germline, CDR1 SGHTA and CDR2 FQGNSA. Combining the CDR3 with reference TRBV7-2 and TRBJ2-7 gives the whole variable domain GAGVSQSPSNKVTEKGKDVELRCDPISGHTALYWYRQSLGQGLEFLIYFQGNSAPDKSGLPSDRFSAERTGGSVSTLTIQRTQQEDSAVYLCASSPQRGGNEQYFGPGTRLTVT.

This clone has at least ten counts. The V gene is TRBV30, the J gene TRBJ1-5, with D maybe TRBD1 (5 bases). The length of the CDR3 is 15 residues. Looked up from germline, CDR1 is GTSNPN and CDR2 is SVGIG (reference sequence). V was cut by 0 bases and J by 7 bases, with 16 bases left in between. CDR3: CAWSVQRGRRQPQHF. The CDR3 DNA reads as TGTGCCTGGAGTGTTCAGCGGGGGAGAAGGCAGCCCCAGCATTTT. The full variable domain, in which reference TRBV30 and TRBJ1-5 provide the parts outside the CDR3, is SQTIHQWPATLVQPVGSPLSLECTVEGTSNPNLYWYRQAAGRGLQLLFYSVGIGQISSEVPQNLSASRPQDRQFILSSKKLLLSDSGFYLCAWSVQRGRRQPQHFGDGTRLSIL.